This TCR beta chain comes out of a study of identical twins. This clonotype appeared a few times. Germline V CDR1 and CDR2: WSHSY, SAAADI. This CDR3 region has 15 residues. The V segment lost 5 bases and the J segment 6 bases; nucleotides outside the gene matches: 9. TCRdb reanalysed the 5' RACE reads using MiXCR and keeps one entry per CDR3 protein. The sample yields roughly 290,000 distinct CDR3 sequences, 8.5% to 9.5% seen once. Another study also made use of these data, one on yellow fever vaccine responses in identical twins.

This receptor was identified in a woman between 18 and 29 years old in good health. The chain recombines TRBV10-2 with TRBJ1-5; 8 bases are shared with TRBD1. The sample taken for sequencing was CD8+ T cells sorted from blood. The CDR3 protein is CASSQTGEEGQPQHF. DNA for the CDR3: TGCGCCAGCAGTCAGACAGGGGAAGAGGGTCAGCCCCAGCATTTT.